This T cell receptor beta chain was identified during a study of early T cells in non-severe SARS-CoV-2 infection. V was cut by 3 bases and J by 4 bases, with 14 bases left in between. The CDR3 is 15 amino acids. Germline values: CDR1 SGHRS, CDR2 YFSETQ. Unique molecular identifiers (one per individual cDNA molecule) were attached. A single record per CDR3 protein comes from TCRdb applying MiXCR to the 5' RACE reads. The sample holds about 71,000 distinct CDR3 sequences, around 12% seen once. At least ten counts were recorded for this clonotype. Its antigen is unknown. Study-level findings and limits: Anti-spike CD8 responses were favored by VDJdb matching, which missed private and CD4 specificities.

The clonotype was recovered from an adult who was a healthcare worker with PCR-confirmed SARS-CoV-2 infection or an uninfected control (not recorded which). This rearrangement joins TRBV5-1 to TRBJ1-3; D remains ambiguous. The material was whole blood, obtained at baseline. The CDR3 loop reads CASSSDGSSGNTIYF. For the CDR3, the DNA is TGCGCCAGCAGCTCGGACGGATCCTCCGGAAACACCATATATTTT.